One sample yielded the 10 T cell receptor beta chains listed below, sequenced in a study of cytomegalovirus exposure and HLA in healthy donors listed by TCRdb under 2017. Preparation of the library involved the immunoSEQ multiplex PCR assay. The multiplex PCR relied on a mix of 60 forward primers for TCR Vbeta segments and 13 reverse primers for TCR Jbeta segments. Not all clones reach the TCRdb copy of this immuneACCESS table, which keeps in-frame sequences only. Checked studies attribute under half of the gap to unresolved V genes and leave the rest unexplained. This sample has about 150,000 clones in its table, and around 79% of those were observed once. The top ten constitute about 5.6% of the sample. The sequenced material came from PBMCs. These receptor sequences come from a man between 25 and 39 years old in good health and CMV-seropositive.

This rearrangement joins TRBV27 to TRBJ1-5; D uncertain. V lost 6 bases, J lost 1 base, and 13 bases lay in between. The CDR3 contains 15 residues. In germline, CDR1 is MNHEY, CDR2 SMNVEV (reference sequence). The CDR3 reads CASRSLGESNQPQHF. CDR3 nucleotide sequence: TGTGCCAGCAGGAGCTTGGGCGAAAGCAATCAGCCCCAGCATTTT.

The chain joins TRBV12-5 to TRBJ2-7, with 14 nucleotides matching TRBD2. This CDR3 is built from 18 residues. Germline CDR1 reads LGHNT; CDR2 reads FRNRAP. V was pared by 6 bases and J by 1 base, with 11 bases of the junction left unmatched. This chain's CDR3 is CASGQRTSGRYPSYEQYF. CDR3 sequence (DNA): TGTGCTAGTGGCCAACGGACTAGCGGGAGGTACCCTTCCTACGAGCAGTACTTC.

The V and J genes are TRBV6-5 and TRBJ1-6; D may be TRBD1 (6 bases). This CDR3 spans 15 amino acids. Between the trimmed V and J ends, which lost 0 bases and 9 bases, there was a span of 12 bases. Germline lookup yields CDR1 MNHEY and CDR2 SVGAGI. The CDR3 DNA is TGTGCCAGCAGTTACTCGACAGGCGTGAGTTCACCCCTCCACTTT. Protein product: CASSYSTGVSSPLHF.

The chain recombines TRBV2 with TRBJ2-5, with unresolved D. Germline V gene lookup returns CDR1 SNHLY and CDR2 FYNNEI. Trimming left V 4 bases short and J 5 bases short, with 8 bases between. CDR3 length: 12 amino acids. CDR3 loop: CASSVVSETQYF. CDR3 DNA: TGTGCCAGCAGTGTAGTCTCGGAGACCCAGTACTTC.

This clone was seen only a few times. This sequence joins TRBV28 and TRBJ2-2, with D possibly matching TRBD2 (6 bases). The CDR3 loop spans 16 amino acids. CDR1 and CDR2 from the germline V gene are MDHEN and SYDVKM. V was cut by 7 bases and J by 0 bases, with 15 bases left in between. CDR3 DNA: TGTGCCAGCATTGGGGGGAGGACACCGAACACCGGGGAGCTGTTTTTT. Translated: CASIGGRTPNTGELFF.

A word on this clone: A read error may account for a junction end that differs from germline. The chain is built from TRBV15 and TRBJ2-6, with 7 bases matching TRBD1. Germline lookup yields CDR1 LNHNV and CDR2 YYDKDF (reference sequence). CDR3 length: 20 amino acids. The CDR3 DNA reads TGTGCCACCAGCAGAGATCTGTCCGGGACAGTTTATGTTGGGGCCAACGGCCTGACTTTC. Translated: CATSRDLSGTVYVGANGLTF. The full variable domain, rest sourced from reference TRBV15 and TRBJ2-6, is DAMVIQNPRYQVTQFGKPVTLSCSQTLNHNVMYWYQQKSSQAPKLLFHYYDKDFNNEADTPDNFQSRRPNTSFCFLDIRSPGLGDTAMYLCATSRDLSGTVYVGANGLTFGAGSRLTVL.

The rearrangement uses TRBV5-4 and TRBJ2-7, with 8 bases aligning to TRBD1. Germline assignment: CDR1 SGHNT and CDR2 YYREEE (reference sequence). With 3 bases clipped from V and 4 bases from J, the junction kept 9 bases outside the gene matches. This CDR3 is built from 15 residues. The CDR3 protein is CASSWAGQGRYEQYF. CDR3 in DNA: TGTGCCAGCAGCTGGGCCGGACAGGGACGGTACGAGCAGTACTTC.

This sequence joins TRBV2 and TRBJ1-1, with 9 bases identical to TRBD1. This CDR3 has 14 residues. V lost 4 bases to trimming and J lost 7 bases; unmatched junction nucleotides: 7. Germline V CDR1 and CDR2: SNHLY, FYNNEI. The CDR3 loop reads CASSAGTGIIEAFF. The CDR3 DNA reads TGTGCCAGCAGTGCCGGGACAGGGATTATTGAAGCTTTCTTT.

The V gene is TRBV28, the J gene TRBJ1-2; D gene ambiguous. The CDR3 contains 18 residues. The ends were cut back, 4 bases at V and 4 bases at J, with 25 bases in the middle. Germline assignment: CDR1 MDHEN and CDR2 SYDVKM. CDR3 sequence reads: CASSSRKQFMEGGYGYTF. In DNA form, the CDR3 reads TGTGCCAGCAGTTCTCGGAAGCAGTTTATGGAAGGAGGCTATGGCTACACCTTC.

The V and J genes are TRBV7-2 and TRBJ1-5; a weak D match, TRBD1 (6 bases). The germline CDR1 and CDR2 sequences are SGHTA and FQGNSA. CDR3 length: 16 amino acids. Between the trimmed V and J ends, which lost 1 base and 4 bases, there was a span of 14 bases. CDR3 sequence reads: CASSLGPIQGNQPQHF. The CDR3 DNA reads as TGTGCCAGCAGCTTAGGCCCAATACAGGGAAATCAGCCCCAGCATTTT.